This T cell receptor beta chain was profiled in a study of read filtering for tumor transcriptome and immune sequencing. Study at large: DNase treatment preceded whole-transcriptome library preparation.

This CDR3 region has 16 residues. Between the trimmed V and J ends, which lost 3 bases and 0 bases, there was a span of 14 bases. The V gene's germline CDR1 is SEHNR and CDR2 FQNEAQ (reference sequence). Ten or more counts support this clonotype. The library was built from around 380 ng RNA with molecular barcoded adaptors for alpha/delta and beta/gamma chains. TCRdb itself ran the reads through MiXCR, one entry per CDR3 protein. The sample consists of about 40,000 distinct CDR3 sequences, approximately 14% of them appearing once. Sequencing used a population of CD138-negative cells sorted from bone marrow. The receptor was isolated from a donor aged 40 or older with multiple myeloma. The chain combines TRBV7-9 with TRBJ1-1; tentative D call: TRBD1 (5 bases). CDR3 coding DNA: TGTGCCAGCAGCTTTTTAGGTCGGGGGTTGAACACTGAAGCTTTCTTT. Encoded protein: CASSFLGRGLNTEAFF.